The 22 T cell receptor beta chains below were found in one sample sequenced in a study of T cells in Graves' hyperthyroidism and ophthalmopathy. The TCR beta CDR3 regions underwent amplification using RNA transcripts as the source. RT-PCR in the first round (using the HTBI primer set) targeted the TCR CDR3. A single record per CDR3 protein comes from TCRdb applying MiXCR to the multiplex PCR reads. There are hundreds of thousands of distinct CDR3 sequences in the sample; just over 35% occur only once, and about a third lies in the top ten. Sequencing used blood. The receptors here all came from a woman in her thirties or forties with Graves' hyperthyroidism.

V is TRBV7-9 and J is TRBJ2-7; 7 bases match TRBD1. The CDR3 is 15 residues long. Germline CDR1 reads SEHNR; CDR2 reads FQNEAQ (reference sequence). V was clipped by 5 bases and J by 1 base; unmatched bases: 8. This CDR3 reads CASSRGQPTSYEQYF. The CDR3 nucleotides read TGTGCCAGCAGCCGGGGACAGCCCACTTCCTACGAGCAGTACTTC.

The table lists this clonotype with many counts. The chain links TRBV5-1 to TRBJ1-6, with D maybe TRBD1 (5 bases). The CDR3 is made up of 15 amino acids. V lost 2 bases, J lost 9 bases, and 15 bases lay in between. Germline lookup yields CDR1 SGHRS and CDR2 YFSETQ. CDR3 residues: CASSLQGEQTSPLHF. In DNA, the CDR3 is TGCGCCAGCAGCTTACAAGGGGAACAGACTTCACCCCTCCACTTT.

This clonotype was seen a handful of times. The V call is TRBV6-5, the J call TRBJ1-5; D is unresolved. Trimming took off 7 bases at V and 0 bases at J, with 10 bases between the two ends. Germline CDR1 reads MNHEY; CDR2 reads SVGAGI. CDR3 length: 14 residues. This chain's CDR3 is CASTPDDSNQPQHF. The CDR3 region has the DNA TGTGCCAGCACCCCGGACGATAGCAATCAGCCCCAGCATTTT.

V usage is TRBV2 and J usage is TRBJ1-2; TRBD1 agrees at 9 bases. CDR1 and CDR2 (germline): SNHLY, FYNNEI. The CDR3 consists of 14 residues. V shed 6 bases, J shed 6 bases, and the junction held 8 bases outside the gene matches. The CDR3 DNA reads TGTGCCAGCAGCGAGGGGACAGGGAACGATGGCTACACCTTC. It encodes CASSEGTGNDGYTF.

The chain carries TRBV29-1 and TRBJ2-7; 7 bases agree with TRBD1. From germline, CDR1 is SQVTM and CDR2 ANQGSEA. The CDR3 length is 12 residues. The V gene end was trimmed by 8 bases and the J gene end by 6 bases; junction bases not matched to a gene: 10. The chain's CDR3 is CSQLAGGAEQYF. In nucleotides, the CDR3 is TGCAGCCAATTGGCAGGGGGTGCCGAGCAGTACTTC.

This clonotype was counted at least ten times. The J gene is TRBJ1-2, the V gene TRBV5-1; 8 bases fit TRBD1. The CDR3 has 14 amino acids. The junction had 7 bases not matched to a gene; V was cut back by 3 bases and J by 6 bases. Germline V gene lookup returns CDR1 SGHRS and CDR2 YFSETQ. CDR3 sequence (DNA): TGCGCCAGCAGCTCCGGACAGGGAGTACATGGCTACACCTTC. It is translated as CASSSGQGVHGYTF.

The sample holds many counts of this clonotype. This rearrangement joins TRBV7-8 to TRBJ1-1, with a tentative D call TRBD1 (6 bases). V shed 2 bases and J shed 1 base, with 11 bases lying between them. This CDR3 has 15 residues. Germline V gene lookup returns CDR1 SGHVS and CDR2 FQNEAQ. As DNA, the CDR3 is TGTGCCAGCAGCTTAAGCGGGGGGCCGAACACTGAAGCTTTCTTT. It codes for CASSLSGGPNTEAFF.

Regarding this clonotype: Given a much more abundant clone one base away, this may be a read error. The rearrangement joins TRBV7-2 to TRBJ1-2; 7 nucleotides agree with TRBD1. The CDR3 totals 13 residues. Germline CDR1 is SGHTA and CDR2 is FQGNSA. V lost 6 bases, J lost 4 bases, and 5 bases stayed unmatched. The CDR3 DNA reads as TGTGCCAGCAGTATGACAGGGAGCTATGGCTACACCTTC. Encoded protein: CASSMTGSYGYTF.

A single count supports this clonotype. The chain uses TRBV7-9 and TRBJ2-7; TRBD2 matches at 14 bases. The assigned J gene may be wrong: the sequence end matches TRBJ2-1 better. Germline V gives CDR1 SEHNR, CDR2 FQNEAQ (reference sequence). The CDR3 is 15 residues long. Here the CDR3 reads CASRGTSGSWNEQFF. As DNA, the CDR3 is TGTGCCAGCAGGGGGACTAGCGGGAGTTGGAATGAGCAGTTCTTC.

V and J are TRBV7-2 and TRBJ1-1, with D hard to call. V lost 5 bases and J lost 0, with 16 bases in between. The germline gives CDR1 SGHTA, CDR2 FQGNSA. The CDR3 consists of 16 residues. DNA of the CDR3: TGTGCCAGCAGCCAAGATTCGGGCAGGATGAACACTGAAGCTTTCTTT. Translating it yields CASSQDSGRMNTEAFF.

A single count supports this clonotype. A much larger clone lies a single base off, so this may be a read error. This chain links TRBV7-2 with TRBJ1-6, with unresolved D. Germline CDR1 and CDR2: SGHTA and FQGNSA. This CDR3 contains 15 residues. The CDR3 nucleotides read TGTGCCAGCAGCGGTACAAGTGCTTATAATCCACCCCTCCACTTT. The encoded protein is CASSGTSAYNPPLHF.

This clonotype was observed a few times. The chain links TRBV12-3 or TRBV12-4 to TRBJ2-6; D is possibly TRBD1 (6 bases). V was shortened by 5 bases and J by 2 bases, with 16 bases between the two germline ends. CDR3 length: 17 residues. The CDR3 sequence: CASSSTGISTGANVLTF. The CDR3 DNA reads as TGTGCCAGCAGTAGCACAGGGATTTCGACTGGGGCCAACGTCCTGACTTTC.

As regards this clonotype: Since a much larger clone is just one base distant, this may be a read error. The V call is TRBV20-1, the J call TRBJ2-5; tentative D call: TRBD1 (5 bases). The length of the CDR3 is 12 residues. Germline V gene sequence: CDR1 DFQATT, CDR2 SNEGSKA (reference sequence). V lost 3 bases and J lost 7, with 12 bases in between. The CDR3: CSARDNRVTQYF. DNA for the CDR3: TGCAGTGCTAGGGACAACCGGGTGACCCAGTACTTC.

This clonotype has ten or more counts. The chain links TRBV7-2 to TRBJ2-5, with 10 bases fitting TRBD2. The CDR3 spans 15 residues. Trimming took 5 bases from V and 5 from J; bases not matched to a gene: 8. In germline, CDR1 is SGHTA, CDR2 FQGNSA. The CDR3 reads CASSTPTSGTETQYF. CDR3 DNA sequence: TGTGCCAGCAGCACCCCAACTAGCGGGACTGAGACCCAGTACTTC. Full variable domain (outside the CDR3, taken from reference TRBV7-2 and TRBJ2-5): GAGVSQSPSNKVTEKGKDVELRCDPISGHTALYWYRQSLGQGLEFLIYFQGNSAPDKSGLPSDRFSAERTGGSVSTLTIQRTQQEDSAVYLCASSTPTSGTETQYFGPGTRLLVL.

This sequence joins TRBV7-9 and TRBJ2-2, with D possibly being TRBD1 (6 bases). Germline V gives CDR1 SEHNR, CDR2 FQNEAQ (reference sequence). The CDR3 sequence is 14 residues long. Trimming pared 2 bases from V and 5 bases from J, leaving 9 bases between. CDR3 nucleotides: TGTGCCAGCAGCTTACAGGACAGTACCGGGGAGCTGTTTTTT. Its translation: CASSLQDSTGELFF.

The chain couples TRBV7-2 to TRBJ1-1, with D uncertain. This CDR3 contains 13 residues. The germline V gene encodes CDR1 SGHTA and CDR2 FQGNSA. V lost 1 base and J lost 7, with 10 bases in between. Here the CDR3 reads CASSLGRTNEAFF. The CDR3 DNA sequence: TGTGCCAGCAGCTTAGGACGGACCAATGAAGCTTTCTTT.

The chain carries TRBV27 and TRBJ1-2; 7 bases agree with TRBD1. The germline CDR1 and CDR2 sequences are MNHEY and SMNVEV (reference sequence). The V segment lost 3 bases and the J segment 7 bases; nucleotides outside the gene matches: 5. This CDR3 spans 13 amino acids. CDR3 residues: CASSLIGGGGYTF. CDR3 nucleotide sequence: TGTGCCAGCAGTTTGATAGGGGGCGGTGGCTACACCTTC.

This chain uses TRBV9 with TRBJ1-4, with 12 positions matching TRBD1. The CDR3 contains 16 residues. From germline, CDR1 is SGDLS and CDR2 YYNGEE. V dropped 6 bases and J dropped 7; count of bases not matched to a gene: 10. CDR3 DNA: TGTGCCAGCAACGGATCCGGGACAGGGGGCGGTGAAAAACTGTTTTTT. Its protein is CASNGSGTGGGEKLFF.

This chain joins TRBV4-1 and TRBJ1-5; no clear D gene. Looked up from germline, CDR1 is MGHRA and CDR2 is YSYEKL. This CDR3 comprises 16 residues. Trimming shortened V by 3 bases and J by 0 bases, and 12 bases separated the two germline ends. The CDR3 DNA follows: TGCGCCAGCAGCCAGGCAGAGGGAGCTAGCAATCAGCCCCAGCATTTT. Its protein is CASSQAEGASNQPQHF.

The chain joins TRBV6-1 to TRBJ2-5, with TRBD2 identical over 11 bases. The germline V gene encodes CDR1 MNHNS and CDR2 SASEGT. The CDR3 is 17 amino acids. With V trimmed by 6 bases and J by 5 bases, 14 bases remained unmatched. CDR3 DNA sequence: TGTGCCAGCAGGTACATCCGGACTAGCGGGTCCAAGGAGACCCAGTACTTC. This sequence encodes CASRYIRTSGSKETQYF.

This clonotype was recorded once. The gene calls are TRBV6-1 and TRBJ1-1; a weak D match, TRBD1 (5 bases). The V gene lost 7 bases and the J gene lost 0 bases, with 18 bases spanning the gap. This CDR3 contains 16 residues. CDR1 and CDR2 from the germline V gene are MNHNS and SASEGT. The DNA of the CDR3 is TGTGCCAGCACCACAGGAGGGACTACTATGAACACTGAAGCTTTCTTT. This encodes CASTTGGTTMNTEAFF.

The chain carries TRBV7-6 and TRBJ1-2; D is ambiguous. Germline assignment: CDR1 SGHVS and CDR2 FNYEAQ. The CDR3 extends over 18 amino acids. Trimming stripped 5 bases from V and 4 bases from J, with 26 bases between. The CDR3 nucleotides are TGTGCCAGCAGCCGTTACCGGGCCCCGGCCGCCGTTCCCTATGGCTACACCTTC. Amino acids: CASSRYRAPAAVPYGYTF.